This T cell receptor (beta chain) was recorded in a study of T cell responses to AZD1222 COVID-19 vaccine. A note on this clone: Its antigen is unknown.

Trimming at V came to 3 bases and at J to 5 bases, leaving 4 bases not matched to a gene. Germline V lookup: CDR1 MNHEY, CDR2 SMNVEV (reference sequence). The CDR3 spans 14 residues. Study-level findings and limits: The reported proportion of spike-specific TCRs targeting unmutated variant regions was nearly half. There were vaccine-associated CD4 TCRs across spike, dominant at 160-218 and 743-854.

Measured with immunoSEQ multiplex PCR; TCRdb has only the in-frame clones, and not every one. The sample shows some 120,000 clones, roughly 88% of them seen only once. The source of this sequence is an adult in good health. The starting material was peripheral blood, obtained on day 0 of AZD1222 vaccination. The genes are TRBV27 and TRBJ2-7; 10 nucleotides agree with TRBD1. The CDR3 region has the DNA TGTGCCAGCAGTTTTAGGGGACAGGGGAACGAGCAGTACTTC. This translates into CASSFRGQGNEQYF.